This passage covers 32 T cell receptor beta chains from one sample sequenced in a study of T cell changes during pregnancy in multiple sclerosis. Sequencing was performed with immunoSEQ multiplex PCR; in TCRdb, only in-frame clones are kept and a portion is missing. The sample includes almost 40,000 clones, over 80% seen only once; the top ten take over 0.3%. Material: CD4+ T cells from peripheral blood mononuclear cells, obtained in the third trimester of pregnancy. These receptors all come from a female donor in good health, enrolled as a control in a pregnancy study.

The chain uses TRBV6-4 and TRBJ2-1; 7 bases line up with TRBD2. There are 16 residues in the CDR3. Germline CDR1 and CDR2: MRHNA and SNTAGT. J gave up 7 bases and V 0 bases, and 9 bases lay outside the gene matches. In DNA form, the CDR3 reads TGTGCCAGCAGTGACTCAAGTGGGAGGGCCGTTAATGAGCAGTTCTTC. The encoded protein is CASSDSSGRAVNEQFF.

The chain recombines TRBV6-1 with TRBJ2-1; 7 bases agree with TRBD2. Germline CDR1 and CDR2: MNHNS and SASEGT. The V gene end was trimmed by 7 bases and the J gene end by 7 bases; junction bases not matched to a gene: 7. This CDR3 contains 13 residues. CDR3 nucleotide sequence: TGTGCCAGCACCAGGACTAGGGGTAATGAGCAGTTCTTC. This encodes CASTRTRGNEQFF.

The J gene is TRBJ2-7, the V gene TRBV7-9; 9 bases line up with TRBD2. The CDR3 loop spans 14 amino acids. In germline, CDR1 is SEHNR, CDR2 FQNEAQ (reference sequence). Germline trimming cut 3 bases from V and 7 bases from J; bases unmatched to any gene: 7. The CDR3 DNA sequence: TGTGCCAGCAGCTTGGCTAGCGGGACTCGAGAGCAGTACTTC. Its translation: CASSLASGTREQYF.

In DNA form, the CDR3 reads TGTGCCAGCAGCTTAAGTTTCGGTGTCGAGTCTGAGCAGTTCTTC. It specifies CASSLSFGVESEQFF. J is TRBJ2-1 and V is TRBV7-6; D gene ambiguous. The CDR3 spans 15 residues. Germline assignment: CDR1 SGHVS and CDR2 FNYEAQ. The germline V and J ends were trimmed by 2 bases and 9 bases, with 17 bases remaining between them.

The chain joins TRBV11-2 to TRBJ2-1, with 9 bases aligning to TRBD2. From germline, CDR1 is SGHAT and CDR2 FQNNGV. V trimming: 5 bases; J trimming: 8 bases; junction bases outside the gene matches: 10. The CDR3 contains 15 residues. This CDR3 reads CASSLRLGTSYEQFF. In DNA, the CDR3 is TGTGCCAGCAGCCTACGATTGGGGACTAGCTATGAGCAGTTCTTC.

V gene TRBV7-6 combines with J gene TRBJ1-4; 8 bases agree with TRBD1. The germline gives CDR1 SGHVS, CDR2 FNYEAQ. The junction had 4 bases not matched to a gene; V was cut back by 5 bases and J by 5 bases. This CDR3 region has 14 residues. The CDR3 spells CASSIGQGNEKLFF. CDR3 DNA sequence: TGTGCCAGCAGCATCGGACAGGGAAATGAAAAACTGTTTTTT.

The chain links TRBV10-2 to TRBJ2-3, with 7 positions matching TRBD1. This CDR3 comprises 16 residues. Germline CDR1 and CDR2: WSHSY and SAAADI. V was clipped by 11 bases and J by 2 bases; unmatched bases: 16. CDR3 in DNA: TGCGCCTCATTTACCCGGGGACAGCGACCCACAGATACGCAGTATTTT. Amino acids: CASFTRGQRPTDTQYF.

The chain carries TRBV15 and TRBJ2-1; D unresolved. V dropped 10 bases and J dropped 8 bases, with 15 bases sitting between them. CDR1 and CDR2 from the germline V gene are LNHNV and YYDKDF (reference sequence). CDR3 length equals 12 residues. The CDR3 DNA reads TGTGCCATCAACCGGGTAGCCGATGAGCAGTTCTTC. Protein: CAINRVADEQFF.

The chain links TRBV6-6 to TRBJ1-1; the D gene is possibly TRBD1 (6 bases). The CDR3 sequence is 16 residues long. V lost 6 bases, J lost 0 bases, and 17 bases lay in between. Germline assignment: CDR1 MNHNY and CDR2 SVGAGI (reference sequence). The CDR3 DNA reads TGTGCCAGCAGCTCCCCGATGACAGGTTTGAACACTGAAGCTTTCTTT. Encoded protein: CASSSPMTGLNTEAFF.

The chain recombines TRBV7-8 with TRBJ1-2, with D uncertain. Germline V lookup: CDR1 SGHVS, CDR2 FQNEAQ. Trimming pared 6 bases from V and 4 bases from J, leaving 12 bases between. The CDR3 length is 13 residues. The CDR3 protein is CASRRGRGYGYTF. DNA for the CDR3: TGTGCCAGCAGACGGGGTCGGGGCTATGGCTACACCTTC.

This chain uses TRBV4-1 with TRBJ1-1, with a weak D call TRBD1 (6 bases). The CDR3 totals 14 residues. Germline lookup yields CDR1 MGHRA and CDR2 YSYEKL. The V and J ends lost 2 bases and 8 bases respectively, with 15 bases between them. The CDR3 loop is CASSQTRIDREAFF. CDR3 DNA sequence: TGCGCCAGCAGCCAAACAAGAATAGACAGGGAAGCTTTCTTT.

CDR3: CASSLEVGLAGEQFF. The DNA of the CDR3 is TGTGCCAGCAGCTTAGAGGTGGGACTAGCTGGTGAGCAGTTCTTC. The rearrangement links TRBV7-8 to TRBJ2-1; 9 nucleotides match TRBD2. Looked up from germline, CDR1 is SGHVS and CDR2 is FQNEAQ. J was trimmed by 9 bases and V by 1 base; bases with no gene match: 7. The CDR3 length is 15 residues.

The rearrangement joins TRBV5-1 to TRBJ2-1; 9 bases are shared with TRBD1. This CDR3 comprises 15 residues. V gave up 5 bases and J gave up 7 bases; unmatched junction bases: 10. Germline CDR1 reads SGHRS; CDR2 reads YFSETQ. The CDR3 loop reads CASSQGQGQGNEQFF. CDR3 nucleotides: TGCGCCAGCAGTCAAGGACAGGGGCAAGGAAATGAGCAGTTCTTC.

The CDR3 here is CASRSGTDTDTQYF. The DNA for the CDR3 is TGTGCCAGCAGGTCCGGGACAGATACAGATACGCAGTATTTT. The chain links TRBV5-4 to TRBJ2-3; 7 bases line up with TRBD1. Germline-derived CDR1 and CDR2 are SGHNT and YYREEE (reference sequence). The CDR3 has 14 amino acids. V shed 5 bases, J shed 3 bases, and the junction held 6 bases outside the gene matches.

This chain connects TRBV6-6 to TRBJ2-3; D is perhaps TRBD2 (6 bases). Germline assignment: CDR1 MNHNY and CDR2 SVGAGI (reference sequence). V lost 4 bases to trimming and J lost 2 bases, with 13 bases between them. CDR3 size: 15 residues. CDR3: CASSLLAETTDTQYF. The CDR3 region has the DNA TGTGCCAGCAGTTTATTAGCGGAGACCACAGATACGCAGTATTTT.

This clone was seen a single time. V is TRBV28 and J is TRBJ2-7; D unresolved. CDR1 is MDHEN and CDR2 is SYDVKM in the germline V gene. Trimming stripped 5 bases from V and 2 bases from J, with 7 bases between. The CDR3 runs to 12 residues. The CDR3 DNA sequence: TGTGCCAGCAGTCCCCGGGCCTACGAGCAGTACTTC. This encodes CASSPRAYEQYF.

The chain links TRBV5-1 to TRBJ2-1; 11 bases are shared with TRBD1. Germline V gene data show CDR1 as SGHRS and CDR2 as YFSETQ. J lost 10 bases, V lost 4 bases, and 10 bases had no gene match. The CDR3 has 15 amino acids. CDR3 nucleotide sequence: TGCGCCAGCAGCGGGTGGGGACAGGGGGGCGACGAGCAGTTCTTC. The encoded protein is CASSGWGQGGDEQFF.

The gene calls are TRBV10-2 and TRBJ1-5, with unresolved D. This CDR3 has 11 residues. Germline V gives CDR1 WSHSY, CDR2 SAAADI. Trimming stripped 4 bases from V and 6 bases from J, with 4 bases between. This CDR3 reads CASSAGQPQHF. The CDR3, as DNA: TGCGCCAGCAGTGCAGGTCAGCCCCAGCATTTT.

The gene calls are TRBV2 and TRBJ2-2, with 7 bases aligning to TRBD2. Germline V gene data show CDR1 as SNHLY and CDR2 as FYNNEI. This CDR3 spans 15 amino acids. V shed 6 bases and J 1 base; nucleotides not matched to a gene: 5. The chain's CDR3 is CASRGGILNTGELFF. The DNA of the CDR3 is TGTGCCAGCAGGGGGGGGATCCTGAACACCGGGGAGCTGTTTTTT. Combining the CDR3 with reference TRBV2 and TRBJ2-2 gives the whole variable domain EPEVTQTPSHQVTQMGQEVILRCVPISNHLYFYWYRQILGQKVEFLVSFYNNEISEKSEIFDDQFSVERPDGSNFTLKIRSTKLEDSAMYFCASRGGILNTGELFFGEGSRLTVL.

The chain is built from TRBV4-1 and TRBJ1-4; the match to TRBD1 covers 8 bases. Germline V gene data show CDR1 as MGHRA and CDR2 as YSYEKL. Losses at the gene ends were 2 bases for V and 7 bases for J; bases not matched to a gene: 6. The CDR3 is made up of 15 amino acids. This CDR3 reads CASSQTQGASEKLFF. In nucleotides, the CDR3 is TGCGCCAGCAGCCAAACTCAGGGGGCTAGTGAAAAACTGTTTTTT.

The chain couples TRBV12-5 to TRBJ2-2; 9 nucleotides line up with TRBD2. Germline V gene sequence: CDR1 LGHNT, CDR2 FRNRAP. The CDR3 has 16 amino acids. The V gene end was trimmed by 6 bases and the J gene end by 4 bases; junction bases not matched to a gene: 9. The CDR3 nucleotides read TGTGCTAGTGGGCTGATTAGCGGGGGCTTCACCGGGGAGCTGTTTTTT. It codes for CASGLISGGFTGELFF.

This chain connects TRBV29-1 to TRBJ1-1; 7 bases are shared with TRBD1. The germline CDR1 and CDR2 sequences are SQVTM and ANQGSEA. The CDR3 is 14 amino acids. The CDR3 loop is CRADRVLGNTEAFF. The CDR3 DNA reads as TGCAGAGCTGACAGGGTCCTAGGAAACACTGAAGCTTTCTTT.

The chain has TRBV5-6 and TRBJ2-2, with D perhaps matching TRBD2 (5 bases). Per the germline V gene, CDR1 is SGHDT and CDR2 is YYEEEE. The CDR3 contains 15 residues. The V end was cut by 7 bases, the J end by 5 bases, with 18 bases between. The CDR3 nucleotides read TGTGCCAGCCGCCCTTCGGGGAGAACAACCGGGGAGCTGTTTTTT. This gives the protein CASRPSGRTTGELFF.

This clone was seen only a few times. V is TRBV2 and J is TRBJ2-7, with TRBD1 matching 9 bases. Germline V lookup: CDR1 SNHLY, CDR2 FYNNEI. The CDR3 length is 14 residues. J gave up 3 bases and V 8 bases, and 8 bases lay outside the gene matches. The DNA of the CDR3 is TGTGCCAGCGGGGTAACAGGGGGCATCTACGAGCAGTACTTC. Translation: CASGVTGGIYEQYF.

V gene TRBV18 combines with J gene TRBJ2-7; D is ambiguous. With 0 bases removed from V and 4 bases from J, the gap between germline ends came to 16 bases. CDR3 length: 16 residues. The germline V gene has CDR1 KGHSH and CDR2 LQKENI. Written as DNA, the CDR3 is TGTGCCAGCTCACCACCATGGTCCGGTAACGCTTACGAGCAGTACTTC. Translated, it gives CASSPPWSGNAYEQYF. Full variable domain (outside the CDR3, taken from reference TRBV18 and TRBJ2-7): NAGVMQNPRHLVRRRGQEARLRCSPMKGHSHVYWYRQLPEEGLKFMVYLQKENIIDESGMPKERFSAEFPKEGPSILRIQQVVRGDSAAYFCASSPPWSGNAYEQYFGPGTRLTVT.

V is TRBV28 and J is TRBJ2-7; D perhaps matches TRBD1 (5 bases). There are 11 residues in the CDR3. V lost 5 bases to trimming and J lost 3 bases, with 5 bases between them. Germline CDR1 MDHEN, CDR2 SYDVKM. The CDR3: CASSDSYEQYF. The DNA for the CDR3 is TGTGCCAGCAGTGACAGCTACGAGCAGTACTTC.

The V call is TRBV5-1, the J call TRBJ1-2; D is unclear. Per germline, CDR1 SGHRS and CDR2 YFSETQ. The CDR3 totals 13 residues. Trimming removed 1 base at V and 4 bases at J, with 8 bases between. CDR3 in amino acids: CASSLSQVYGYTF. In nucleotides, the CDR3 is TGCGCCAGCAGCTTGTCACAAGTCTATGGCTACACCTTC.

The CDR3, as DNA: TGTGCCAGCAGCTTGTTCTCGGGAGAGACCCAGTACTTC. Translation: CASSLFSGETQYF. The rearrangement links TRBV5-6 to TRBJ2-5; D remains unclear. V lost 1 base and J lost 4, with 8 bases in between. The length of the CDR3 is 13 residues. Per the germline V gene, CDR1 is SGHDT and CDR2 is YYEEEE.

This clone was seen once. One junction end disagrees with the germline gene, perhaps due to a read error. The rearrangement uses TRBV7-7 and TRBJ1-2; 11 nucleotides line up with TRBD1. Germline CDR1 SSHAT, CDR2 FNYEAQ (reference sequence). The CDR3 sequence is 17 residues long. The CDR3 DNA is TGTGCTAGCAGCCCCCTAGGACAGGGGGCAGGTGACTATGGCTACACCTTC. Translating gives CASSPLGQGAGDYGYTF.

The chain is built from TRBV27 and TRBJ1-2; TRBD1 agrees at 12 bases. V shed 3 bases and J 5 bases; nucleotides not matched to a gene: 7. This CDR3 contains 16 residues. Per germline, CDR1 MNHEY and CDR2 SMNVEV (reference sequence). Here the CDR3 DNA reads TGTGCCAGCAGTTTGGGAGGGACAGGGGGCTTATATGGCTACACCTTC. Protein: CASSLGGTGGLYGYTF.

The CDR3 DNA sequence: TGCGCCAGCAGCAACCCCGACAGGGGGTATGGCTACACCTTC. It codes for CASSNPDRGYGYTF. The gene calls are TRBV5-1 and TRBJ1-2, with TRBD1 matching 9 bases. The germline gives CDR1 SGHRS, CDR2 YFSETQ. The CDR3 is 14 amino acids. The trim removed 4 bases at V and 5 bases at J, leaving 6 bases unmatched.

This chain uses TRBV6-5 with TRBJ2-6; D is ambiguous. V was clipped by 5 bases and J by 6 bases, with 5 bases between them. This CDR3 region has 12 residues. The germline V gene encodes CDR1 MNHEY and CDR2 SVGAGI. In DNA, the CDR3 is TGTGCCAGCAGTCCATCGGCCAACGTCCTGACTTTC. Residues: CASSPSANVLTF.